Shown below are 25 T cell receptor beta chains from a single sample sequenced in a study of blood T cell repertoires in COVID-19. Only in-frame clones appear in the TCRdb table, and some are missing; sequencing was by immunoSEQ multiplex PCR. The sample lists almost 85,000 clones, around 88% occurring once. Material: peripheral blood. These receptors originate from a man at least 80 years old with active or convalescent COVID-19.

The chain uses TRBV7-9 and TRBJ1-1; 8 bases are shared with TRBD1. The CDR3 length is 12 residues. Losses at the gene ends were 8 bases for V and 5 bases for J; bases not matched to a gene: 4. Germline assignment: CDR1 SEHNR and CDR2 FQNEAQ (reference sequence). The CDR3 bases are TGTGCCAGCGACAGGGGCGAGACTGAAGCTTTCTTT. Translating gives CASDRGETEAFF.

The gene calls are TRBV5-1 and TRBJ1-3; TRBD1 matches 7 bases. Looked up from germline, CDR1 is SGHRS and CDR2 is YFSETQ. This CDR3 comprises 17 residues. J gave up 2 bases and V 3 bases, and 11 bases lay outside the gene matches. The CDR3 reads CASSSRTGRDTGNTIYF. CDR3 coding DNA: TGCGCCAGCAGCTCCAGGACAGGACGCGATACTGGAAACACCATATATTTT.

This clone was observed a few times. The chain is built from TRBV6-5 and TRBJ2-5; the match to TRBD1 covers 10 bases. The CDR3 consists of 14 residues. After removal of 2 bases from V and 4 bases from J, the junction contained 1 base not matched to a gene. Germline values: CDR1 MNHEY, CDR2 SVGAGI. CDR3 sequence: CASSYGTGAETQYF. For the CDR3, the DNA is TGTGCCAGCAGTTACGGGACAGGGGCAGAGACCCAGTACTTC.

The J gene is TRBJ2-1, the V gene TRBV2; 11 nucleotides align to TRBD2. With 6 bases clipped from V and 8 bases from J, the junction kept 6 bases outside the gene matches. Looked up from germline, CDR1 is SNHLY and CDR2 is FYNNEI. This CDR3 is built from 14 residues. The CDR3 sequence: CASSVAGGPHEQFF. The DNA for the CDR3 is TGTGCCAGCAGCGTAGCGGGAGGGCCCCATGAGCAGTTCTTC.

The rearrangement uses TRBV19 and TRBJ1-1; 8 bases are a match to TRBD1. From germline, CDR1 is LNHDA and CDR2 SQIVND (reference sequence). This CDR3 contains 14 residues. Trimming at V came to 8 bases and at J to 4 bases, leaving 9 bases not matched to a gene. This CDR3 reads CASEPDRVATEAFF. The CDR3 DNA is TGTGCCAGTGAGCCGGACAGGGTGGCCACTGAAGCTTTCTTT.

This chain uses TRBV11-3 with TRBJ2-7, with 13 nucleotides matching TRBD2. The germline gives CDR1 SGHNT, CDR2 YENEEA. Germline trimming cut 5 bases from V and 3 bases from J; bases unmatched to any gene: 4. The CDR3 length is 15 residues. The CDR3 DNA follows: TGTGCCAGCAGCCAAAGGACTAGCGGGAGCTACGAGCAGTACTTC. Translating it yields CASSQRTSGSYEQYF. The entire variable domain, with the rest obtained from reference TRBV11-3 and TRBJ2-7, is as follows: EAGVVQSPRYKIIEKKQPVAFWCNPISGHNTLYWYLQNLGQGPELLIRYENEEAVDDSQLPKDRFSAERLKGVDSTLKIQPAELGDSAVYLCASSQRTSGSYEQYFGPGTRLTVT.

This chain's CDR3 is CASSLGETQYF. The CDR3 nucleotides are TGTGCCAGCAGCCTCGGAGAGACCCAGTACTTC. The V and J genes are TRBV6-2 or TRBV6-3 and TRBJ2-5; D remains unclear. V lost 6 bases and J 4 bases, leaving 6 bases between the germline ends. The germline V gene has CDR1 MNHEY and CDR2 SVGEGT. The CDR3 is 11 amino acids.

The CDR3 coding sequence is TGTGCCAGCAGCTTTGGGACAGGGGGCGTTTCTAATGAAAAACTGTTTTTT. It yields the protein CASSFGTGGVSNEKLFF. The chain recombines TRBV5-6 with TRBJ1-4, with 12 nucleotides matching TRBD1. Germline-derived CDR1 and CDR2 are SGHDT and YYEEEE. The junction had 5 bases not matched to a gene; V was cut back by 2 bases and J by 3 bases. The CDR3 spans 17 residues.

In DNA form, the CDR3 reads TGTGCCAGCAGCTTAATCAACGGGGGTGAAGCTTTCTTT. This codes for CASSLINGGEAFF. This rearrangement joins TRBV11-3 to TRBJ1-1; D is perhaps TRBD1 (5 bases). V was trimmed by 2 bases and J by 7 bases, leaving 11 bases between them. The germline CDR1 and CDR2 sequences are SGHNT and YENEEA. This CDR3 is 13 amino acids long.

This clone was seen only once. The chain couples TRBV7-7 to TRBJ1-1; no clear D gene. The CDR3 has 15 amino acids. Trimming removed 4 bases from V and 4 bases from J, with 16 bases in between. The germline V gene encodes CDR1 SSHAT and CDR2 FNYEAQ (reference sequence). The CDR3 DNA sequence: TGTGCCAGCAGCTCGACTAGGGCGCTGCGCACTGAAGCTTTCTTT. It is translated as CASSSTRALRTEAFF.

This chain connects TRBV5-1 to TRBJ2-3, with 8 bases lining up with TRBD2. J gave up 4 bases and V 4 bases, and 11 bases lay outside the gene matches. The CDR3 extends over 16 amino acids. CDR1 is SGHRS and CDR2 is YFSETQ in the germline V gene. The CDR3 is CASSHRGLAGADTQYF. In nucleotides, the CDR3 is TGCGCCAGCAGCCACCGAGGACTAGCCGGGGCAGATACGCAGTATTTT.

The V gene is TRBV5-1, the J gene TRBJ1-3; D is unclear. The V end lost 0 bases, the J end lost 1 base, and 11 bases lay between the germline ends. This CDR3 has 16 residues. Germline loops: CDR1 SGHRS, CDR2 YFSETQ. CDR3 region: CASSLGSFSSGNTIYF. DNA for the CDR3: TGCGCCAGCAGCTTGGGCAGTTTTTCTTCTGGAAACACCATATATTTT.

The CDR3 sequence is CASNDQTGAFYEQYF. CDR3 sequence (DNA): TGTGCCAGCAACGACCAGACAGGGGCATTCTACGAGCAGTACTTC. This chain connects TRBV6-5 to TRBJ2-7, with 8 bases matching TRBD1. V lost 7 bases and J lost 3; bases outside the gene matches: 11. The CDR3 extends over 15 amino acids. The germline V gene has CDR1 MNHEY and CDR2 SVGAGI.

This chain joins TRBV7-9 and TRBJ1-2, with D possibly TRBD1 on 5 matching bases. Between the trimmed V and J ends, which lost 10 bases and 2 bases, there was a span of 11 bases. Germline V gene lookup returns CDR1 SEHNR and CDR2 FQNEAQ (reference sequence). The CDR3 sequence is 12 residues long. The CDR3 is CAMGQPNYGYTF. As DNA, the CDR3 is TGTGCCATGGGGCAGCCAAACTATGGCTACACCTTC.

The genes are TRBV25-1 and TRBJ1-5, with 9 nucleotides matching TRBD1. V gave up 5 bases and J gave up 5 bases; unmatched junction bases: 16. Germline CDR1 MGHDK, CDR2 SYGVNS. CDR3 length: 18 residues. This CDR3 reads CASSSSEKIGTGHQPQHF. The CDR3 DNA sequence: TGTGCCAGCAGTAGTAGTGAAAAGATTGGGACAGGGCATCAGCCCCAGCATTTT.

The chain couples TRBV20-1 to TRBJ2-3; possibly TRBD2 for D (5 bases). From germline, CDR1 is DFQATT and CDR2 SNEGSKA (reference sequence). The CDR3 has 14 amino acids. The V end was cut by 3 bases, the J end by 2 bases, with 12 bases between. The DNA of the CDR3 is TGCAGTGCTAGTGGGCCGGGAACCACAGATACGCAGTATTTT. Protein: CSASGPGTTDTQYF.

The chain has TRBV6-5 and TRBJ2-7; tentative D call: TRBD2 (6 bases). This CDR3 has 12 residues. V was cut by 6 bases and J by 3 bases, with 9 bases left in between. CDR1 and CDR2 from the germline V gene are MNHEY and SVGAGI. CDR3 coding DNA: TGTGCCAGCAGGGGCGGGAACTACGAGCAGTACTTC. Translating it yields CASRGGNYEQYF.

Here the CDR3 reads CASSQLTRASYNSPLHF. The CDR3 nucleotides are TGCGCCAGCAGCCAATTAACCAGGGCCTCCTATAATTCACCCCTCCACTTT. The V call is TRBV4-1, the J call TRBJ1-6; D may be TRBD1 (5 bases). V lost 2 bases, J lost 0 bases, and 11 bases lay in between. Germline assignment: CDR1 MGHRA and CDR2 YSYEKL. This CDR3 is built from 17 residues.

The genes are TRBV5-4 and TRBJ2-2, with 7 bases lining up with TRBD2. Per the germline V gene, CDR1 is SGHNT and CDR2 is YYREEE (reference sequence). CDR3 size: 16 residues. V lost 1 base, J lost 5 bases, and 8 bases stayed unmatched. Here the CDR3 reads CASSLPGGRATGELFF. The CDR3 coding sequence is TGTGCCAGCAGCTTGCCCGGCGGGAGAGCTACCGGGGAGCTGTTTTTT. The whole variable domain, filled in from reference TRBV5-4 and TRBJ2-2, reads ETGVTQSPTHLIKTRGQQVTLRCSSQSGHNTVSWYQQALGQGPQFIFQYYREEENGRGNFPPRFSGLQFPNYSSELNVNALELDDSALYLCASSLPGGRATGELFFGEGSRLTVL.

DNA of the CDR3: TGTGCCAGCTCACCCCTAAGCGGGAGGGACTACAATGAGCAGTTCTTC. The encoded protein is CASSPLSGRDYNEQFF. The gene calls are TRBV18 and TRBJ2-1, with 10 bases lining up with TRBD2. The CDR3 loop spans 16 amino acids. Trimming took 3 bases from V and 3 from J; bases not matched to a gene: 5. From germline, CDR1 is KGHSH and CDR2 LQKENI.

The chain carries TRBV5-4 and TRBJ2-7, with D possibly being TRBD2 (6 bases). The germline CDR1 and CDR2 sequences are SGHNT and YYREEE (reference sequence). CDR3 size: 16 residues. The V end lost 4 bases, the J end lost 7 bases, and 24 bases lay between the germline ends. This CDR3 is CASSPLGVFGAGEQYF. DNA for the CDR3: TGTGCCAGCAGCCCCCTGGGGGTTTTTGGGGCGGGGGAGCAGTACTTC.

The chain has TRBV16 and TRBJ1-3; D is unclear. Germline assignment: CDR1 KGHSY and CDR2 FQNENV. This CDR3 is built from 15 residues. V shed 0 bases and J shed 1 base, with 7 bases lying between them. CDR3 loop: CASSQSASSGNTIYF. The CDR3 nucleotides read TGTGCCAGCAGCCAATCAGCCTCTTCTGGAAACACCATATATTTT.

The chain carries TRBV2 and TRBJ1-5; D is unresolved. Trimming took off 2 bases at V and 11 bases at J, with 10 bases between the two ends. CDR1 is SNHLY and CDR2 is FYNNEI in the germline V gene. The CDR3 spans 12 residues. In DNA, the CDR3 is TGTGCCAGCAGTGAACCTCCTTTAGCCCAGCATTTT. Amino acids: CASSEPPLAQHF.

CDR3 in amino acids: CASSEGTNYEQYF. CDR3 nucleotides: TGTGCCAGCAGCGAGGGGACAAACTACGAGCAGTACTTC. The chain has TRBV9 and TRBJ2-7; maybe TRBD1 (6 bases). In germline, CDR1 is SGDLS, CDR2 YYNGEE. Between the trimmed V and J ends, which lost 3 bases and 3 bases, there was a span of 10 bases. The CDR3 spans 13 residues.

The chain joins TRBV14 to TRBJ2-3; 8 bases agree with TRBD1. Germline V lookup: CDR1 SGHDN, CDR2 FVKESK. The CDR3 runs to 14 residues. V dropped 4 bases and J dropped 4; count of bases not matched to a gene: 4. In DNA form, the CDR3 reads TGTGCCAGCAGCCTAAACAGGGGGGCAGATACGCAGTATTTT. Residues: CASSLNRGADTQYF. Looking up the rest from reference TRBV14 and TRBJ2-3 gives the full variable domain: EAGVTQFPSHSVIEKGQTVTLRCDPISGHDNLYWYRRVMGKEIKFLLHFVKESKQDESGMPNNRFLAERTGGTYSTLKVQPAELEDSGVYFCASSLNRGADTQYFGPGTRLTVL.